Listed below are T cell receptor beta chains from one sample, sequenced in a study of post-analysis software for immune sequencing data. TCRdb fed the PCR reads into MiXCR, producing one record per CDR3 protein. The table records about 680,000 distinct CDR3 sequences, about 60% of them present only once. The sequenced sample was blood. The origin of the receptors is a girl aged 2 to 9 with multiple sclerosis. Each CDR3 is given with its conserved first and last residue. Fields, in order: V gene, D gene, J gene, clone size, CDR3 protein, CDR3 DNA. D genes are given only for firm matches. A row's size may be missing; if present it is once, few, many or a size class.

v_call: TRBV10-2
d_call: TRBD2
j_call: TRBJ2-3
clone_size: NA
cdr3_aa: CASSILAGELTDTQYF
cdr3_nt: TGCGCCAGCAGTATACTAGCGGGGGAGCTCACAGATACGCAGTATTTT

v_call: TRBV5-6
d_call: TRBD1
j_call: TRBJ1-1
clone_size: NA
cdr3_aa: CASSLEGAVPLNTEAFF
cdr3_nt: TGTGCCAGCAGCTTGGAGGGGGCAGTCCCCCTGAACACTGAAGCTTTCTTT

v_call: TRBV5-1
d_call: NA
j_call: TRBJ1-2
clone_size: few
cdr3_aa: CASSLDEIGYGYTF
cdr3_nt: TGCGCCAGCAGCTTGGATGAGATCGGCTATGGCTACACCTTC

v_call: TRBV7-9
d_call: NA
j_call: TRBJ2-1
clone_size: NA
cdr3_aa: CASSRGTSLGISYNEQFF
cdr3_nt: TGTGCCAGCAGCCGCGGGACAAGTCTAGGGATCTCCTACAATGAGCAGTTCTTC

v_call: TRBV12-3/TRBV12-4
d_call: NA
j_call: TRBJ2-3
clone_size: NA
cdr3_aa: CASSLAVAGNTQYF
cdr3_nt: TGTGCCAGCAGTTTAGCGGTAGCCGGGAATACGCAGTATTTT

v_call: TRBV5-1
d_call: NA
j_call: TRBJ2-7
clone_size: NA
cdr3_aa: CASSLGKDEQYF
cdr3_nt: TGCGCCAGCAGCTTGGGTAAGGATGAGCAGTACTTC

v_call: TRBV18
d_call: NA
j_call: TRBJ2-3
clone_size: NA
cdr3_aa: CASSLPRRGLSTDTQYF
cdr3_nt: TGTGCCAGCTCTCTCCCCCGGAGGGGGCTTAGCACAGATACGCAGTATTTT

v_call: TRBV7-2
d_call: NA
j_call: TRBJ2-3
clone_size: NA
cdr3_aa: CTSSLRGLTDTQYF
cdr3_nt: TGTACCAGCAGCTTACGTGGGCTCACAGATACGCAGTATTTT

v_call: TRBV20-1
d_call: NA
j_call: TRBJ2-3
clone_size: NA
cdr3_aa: CSANVWGADTQYF
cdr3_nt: TGCAGTGCTAATGTCTGGGGGGCAGATACGCAGTATTTT

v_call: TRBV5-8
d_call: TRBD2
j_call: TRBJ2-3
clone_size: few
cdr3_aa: CANRLAGGASLTDTQYF
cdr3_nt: TGTGCCAATCGTCTAGCGGGGGGGGCTTCCCTCACAGATACGCAGTATTTT

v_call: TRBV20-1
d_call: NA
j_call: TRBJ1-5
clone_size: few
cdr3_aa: CSARTDHQPQHF
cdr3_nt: TGCAGTGCTAGGACAGACCATCAGCCCCAGCATTTT

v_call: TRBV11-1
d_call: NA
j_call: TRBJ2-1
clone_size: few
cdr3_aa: CASSRPTRYEQFF
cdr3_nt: TGTGCCAGCAGCCGGCCGACTAGGTACGAGCAGTTCTTC

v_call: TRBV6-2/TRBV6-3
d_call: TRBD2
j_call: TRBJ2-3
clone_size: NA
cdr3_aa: CASTDRAGVATDTQYF
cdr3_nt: TGTGCCAGCACCGACCGAGCGGGAGTGGCGACAGATACGCAGTATTTT

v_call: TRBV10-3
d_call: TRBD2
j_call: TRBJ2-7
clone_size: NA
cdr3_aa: CAISRDYLYEQYF
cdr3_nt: TGTGCCATCAGCCGGGACTACCTCTACGAGCAGTACTTC

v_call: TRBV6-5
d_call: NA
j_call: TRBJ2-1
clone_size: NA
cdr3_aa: CASSYSIWSEQFF
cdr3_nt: TGTGCCAGCAGTTACTCGATATGGAGCGAGCAGTTCTTC

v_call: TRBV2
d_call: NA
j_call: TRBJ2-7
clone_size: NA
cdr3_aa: CASSVGGSIEQYF
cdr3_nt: TGTGCCAGCAGTGTAGGGGGTTCGATCGAGCAGTACTTC

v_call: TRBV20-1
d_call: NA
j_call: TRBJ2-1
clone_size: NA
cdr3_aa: CSARDILTHNEQFF
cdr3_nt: TGCAGTGCTAGAGATATCCTTACCCACAATGAGCAGTTCTTC

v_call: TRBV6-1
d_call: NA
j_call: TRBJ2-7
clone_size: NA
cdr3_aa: CASSVLGGGHPKSSYEQYF
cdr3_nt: TGTGCCAGCAGTGTTCTGGGGGGCGGGCACCCTAAATCTTCCTACGAGCAGTACTTC

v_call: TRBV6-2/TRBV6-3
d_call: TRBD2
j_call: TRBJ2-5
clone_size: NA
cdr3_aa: CASSYSLLAGHQETQYF
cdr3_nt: TGTGCCAGCAGTTACTCACTCCTAGCGGGGCACCAAGAGACCCAGTACTTC

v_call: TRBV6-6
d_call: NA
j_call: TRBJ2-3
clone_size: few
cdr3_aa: CASSYWTVTSTDTQYF
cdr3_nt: TGTGCCAGCAGTTACTGGACAGTAACTAGCACAGATACGCAGTATTTT

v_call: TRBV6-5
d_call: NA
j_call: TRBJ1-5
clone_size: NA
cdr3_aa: CASSSTGSQPQHF
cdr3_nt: TGTGCCAGCAGCTCTACTGGATCTCAGCCCCAGCATTTT

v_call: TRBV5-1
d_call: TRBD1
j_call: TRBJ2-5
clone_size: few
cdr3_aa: CASSPTGTGAETQYF
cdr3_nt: TGCGCCAGCAGCCCTACCGGGACAGGGGCGGAGACCCAGTACTTC

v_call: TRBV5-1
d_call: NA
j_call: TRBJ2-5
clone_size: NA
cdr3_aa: CASSPAPPQETQYF
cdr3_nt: TGCGCCAGCAGCCCCGCGCCCCCTCAAGAGACCCAGTACTTC

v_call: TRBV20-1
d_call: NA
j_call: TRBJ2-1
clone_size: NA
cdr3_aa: CSARGLFLNEQFF
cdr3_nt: TGCAGTGCTAGAGGACTATTTCTCAATGAGCAGTTCTTC

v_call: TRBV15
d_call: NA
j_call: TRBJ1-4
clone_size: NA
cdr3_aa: CATSRTSEKLFF
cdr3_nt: TGTGCCACCTCCCGGACCAGTGAAAAACTGTTTTTT

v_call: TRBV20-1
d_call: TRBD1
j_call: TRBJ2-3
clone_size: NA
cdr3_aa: CSARGQRLGRDTQYF
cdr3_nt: TGCAGTGCTAGGGGACAGCGTCTAGGGAGAGATACGCAGTATTTT

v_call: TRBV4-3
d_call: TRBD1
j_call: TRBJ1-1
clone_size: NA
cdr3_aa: CASSQALTGLNTEAFF
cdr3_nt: TGCGCCAGCAGCCAAGCCCTGACAGGGTTGAACACTGAAGCTTTCTTT

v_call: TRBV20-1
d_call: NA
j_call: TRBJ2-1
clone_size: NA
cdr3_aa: CSARDLGQGPNTEQFF
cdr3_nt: TGCAGTGCTAGAGATCTAGGGCAGGGCCCGAACACTGAGCAGTTCTTC

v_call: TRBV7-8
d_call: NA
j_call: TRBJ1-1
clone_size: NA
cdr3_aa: CASSSPPPLTGNTEAFF
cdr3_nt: TGTGCCAGCTCGAGCCCCCCTCCTCTTACAGGGAACACTGAAGCTTTCTTT

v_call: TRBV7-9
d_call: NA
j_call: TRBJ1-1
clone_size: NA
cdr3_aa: CASSEGTGGTGSAFF
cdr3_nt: TGTGCCAGCAGCGAAGGCACGGGCGGTACCGGAAGCGCTTTCTTT

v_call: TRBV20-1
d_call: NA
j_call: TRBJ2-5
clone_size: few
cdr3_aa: CSASLPTGYQETQYF
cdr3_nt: TGCAGTGCTAGCCTTCCTACAGGGTACCAAGAGACCCAGTACTTC

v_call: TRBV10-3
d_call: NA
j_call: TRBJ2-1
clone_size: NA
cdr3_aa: CAISPGAENEQFF
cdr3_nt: TGTGCCATCAGCCCCGGGGCCGAGAATGAGCAGTTCTTC

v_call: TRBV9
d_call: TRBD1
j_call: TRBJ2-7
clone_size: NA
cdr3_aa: CASSATGADGSEQYF
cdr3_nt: TGTGCCAGCAGCGCAACAGGGGCGGACGGAAGTGAGCAGTACTTC

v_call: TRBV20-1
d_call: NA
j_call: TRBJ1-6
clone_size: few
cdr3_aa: CSARTPGVSPLHF
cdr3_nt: TGCAGTGCTAGGACCCCGGGGGTTTCACCCCTCCACTTT

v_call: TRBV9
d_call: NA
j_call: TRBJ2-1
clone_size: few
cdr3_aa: CASSVYTAGNEQFF
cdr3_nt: TGTGCCAGCAGCGTATATACGGCTGGGAATGAGCAGTTCTTC

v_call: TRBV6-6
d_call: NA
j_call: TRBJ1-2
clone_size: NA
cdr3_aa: CASSYLGGANGYTF
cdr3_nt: TGTGCCAGCAGTTACTTGGGGGGCGCGAACGGCTACACCTTC

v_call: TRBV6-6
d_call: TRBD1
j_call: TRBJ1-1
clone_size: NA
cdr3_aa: CASIPGQINTEAFF
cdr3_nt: TGTGCCAGCATCCCGGGACAGATAAACACTGAAGCTTTCTTT

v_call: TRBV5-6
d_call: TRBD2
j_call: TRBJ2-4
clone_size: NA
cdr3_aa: CASSFSGPREGRSGNIQYF
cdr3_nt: TGTGCCAGCAGCTTTTCAGGGCCGCGGGAGGGGAGGTCGGGAAACATTCAGTACTTC

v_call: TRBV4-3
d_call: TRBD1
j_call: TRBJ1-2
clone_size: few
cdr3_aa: CASSQTGVGEANYGYTF
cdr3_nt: TGCGCCAGCAGCCAGACAGGGGTCGGAGAAGCCAACTATGGCTACACCTTC

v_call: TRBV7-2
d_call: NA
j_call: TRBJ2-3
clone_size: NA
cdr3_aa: CASSVTDKDTQYF
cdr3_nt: TGTGCCAGCAGCGTGACGGATAAAGATACGCAGTATTTT

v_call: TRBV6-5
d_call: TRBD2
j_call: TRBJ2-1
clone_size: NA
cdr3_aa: CASSLPSGNQNEQFF
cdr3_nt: TGTGCCAGCAGTTTGCCTAGCGGGAACCAGAATGAGCAGTTCTTC

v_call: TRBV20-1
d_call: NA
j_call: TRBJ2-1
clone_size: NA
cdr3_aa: CSVRGGTYSYNEQFF
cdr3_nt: TGCAGTGTTAGAGGGGGGACTTACTCCTACAATGAGCAGTTCTTC

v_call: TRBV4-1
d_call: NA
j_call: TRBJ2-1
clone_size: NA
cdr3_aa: CASSQGGKYNEQFF
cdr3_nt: TGCGCCAGCAGCCAGGGTGGAAAGTACAATGAGCAGTTCTTC

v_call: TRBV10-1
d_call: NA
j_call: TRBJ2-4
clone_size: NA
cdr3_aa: CASSDTIAKNIQYF
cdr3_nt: TGCGCCAGCAGTGACACTATAGCCAAAAACATTCAGTACTTC

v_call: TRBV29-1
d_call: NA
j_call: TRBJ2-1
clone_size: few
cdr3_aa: CSVERGAGSSYNEQFF
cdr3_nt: TGCAGCGTTGAACGAGGGGCAGGGAGCTCCTACAATGAGCAGTTCTTC

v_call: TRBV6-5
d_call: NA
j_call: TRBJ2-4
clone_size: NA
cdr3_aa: CASSLMGAAKNIQYF
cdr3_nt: TGTGCCAGCAGCCTAATGGGGGCTGCCAAAAACATTCAGTACTTC

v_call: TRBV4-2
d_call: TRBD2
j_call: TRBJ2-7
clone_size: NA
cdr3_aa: CASSQDKLAGYNEQYF
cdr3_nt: TGTGCCAGCAGCCAAGATAAACTAGCGGGGTACAATGAGCAGTACTTC

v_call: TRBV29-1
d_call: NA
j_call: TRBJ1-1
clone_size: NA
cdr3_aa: CSVGEGSTEAFF
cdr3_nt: TGCAGCGTTGGAGAGGGGTCCACTGAAGCTTTCTTT

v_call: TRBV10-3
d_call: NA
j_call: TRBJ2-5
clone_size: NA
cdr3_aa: CAISDPARGKETQYF
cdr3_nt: TGTGCCATCAGTGACCCGGCGCGGGGTAAAGAGACCCAGTACTTC

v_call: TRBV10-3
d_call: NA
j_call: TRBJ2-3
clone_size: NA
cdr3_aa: CAISRTGTDTQYF
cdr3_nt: TGTGCCATCAGCCGGACAGGCACAGATACGCAGTATTTT